The 12 T cell receptor beta chains in this list originate from one sample, sequenced in a study of blood T cells in healthy people across ages. Alongside a J-beta primer mix, a sample-barcoded 5' primer served in a second PCR lasting about 7 to 11 cycles. TCRdb reanalysed the 5' RACE reads using MiXCR and keeps one entry per CDR3 protein. The top ten hold around 30% of the sample, which has approximately 690,000 distinct CDR3 sequences, 40% to 50% seen once. Sequenced sample: blood. These receptors all stem from an elderly man in good health.

This clonotype was picked up many times. The chain recombines TRBV27 with TRBJ2-1; D unresolved. The CDR3 has 13 amino acids. Per germline, CDR1 MNHEY and CDR2 SMNVEV (reference sequence). The V end lost 10 bases, the J end lost 4 bases, and 14 bases lay between the germline ends. CDR3 sequence (DNA): TGTGCCACCACCGGAAGGCCTTACAATGAGCAGTTCTTC. Amino acids: CATTGRPYNEQFF.

This clonotype was seen more than once but under ten times. This chain links TRBV28 with TRBJ1-5, with 8 bases that match TRBD1. V dropped 3 bases and J dropped 6; count of bases not matched to a gene: 7. The germline gives CDR1 MDHEN, CDR2 SYDVKM. CDR3 length equals 15 residues. The CDR3 region has the DNA TGTGCCAGCAGTTTGGCAGGGGGCATAAGTCAGCCCCAGCATTTT. It is translated as CASSLAGGISQPQHF. Variable domain in full (rest from reference TRBV28 and TRBJ1-5): DVKVTQSSRYLVKRTGEKVFLECVQDMDHENMFWYRQDPGLGLRLIYFSYDVKMKEKGDIPEGYSVSREKKERFSLILESASTNQTSMYLCASSLAGGISQPQHFGDGTRLSIL.

In nucleotides, the CDR3 is TGTGCCAGCAGTGGAGACACTCCGAATCAGCCCCAGCATTTT. It translates to CASSGDTPNQPQHF. The rearrangement joins TRBV25-1 to TRBJ1-5; no firm D call. V was trimmed by 4 bases and J by 4 bases, leaving 11 bases between them. Germline V lookup: CDR1 MGHDK, CDR2 SYGVNS. The CDR3 runs 14 residues.

There are a few counts of this clonotype. The chain is built from TRBV6-2 or TRBV6-3 and TRBJ2-7; tentatively, D is TRBD1 or TRBD2 (6 bases each). From germline, CDR1 is MNHEY and CDR2 SVGEGT. Trimming removed 0 bases at V and 0 bases at J, with 12 bases between. The CDR3 runs to 16 residues. This CDR3 is CASSYSRRDNSYEQYF. DNA for the CDR3: TGTGCCAGCAGTTACTCGAGGCGGGACAACTCCTACGAGCAGTACTTC.

This clonotype was detected only a few times. This chain joins TRBV2 and TRBJ2-5; no reliable D call. TRBJ2-7 explains the end of the DNA better; the J call may be wrong. This CDR3 has 11 amino acids. Per the germline V gene, CDR1 is SNHLY and CDR2 is FYNNEI. The CDR3 sequence: CASSEFHEQYF. CDR3 nucleotides: TGTGCCAGCAGTGAATTCCACGAGCAGTACTTC.

This chain links TRBV25-1 with TRBJ2-1; D is possibly TRBD2 (6 bases). The V gene's germline CDR1 is MGHDK and CDR2 SYGVNS. The CDR3 runs 11 residues. Trimming left V 6 bases short and J 10 bases short, with 10 bases between. The chain's CDR3 is CASRGGIEQFF. CDR3 in DNA: TGTGCCAGCAGGGGAGGAATAGAGCAGTTCTTC.

This clonotype was found many times. The chain joins TRBV29-1 to TRBJ2-7, with 7 bases fitting TRBD1. Per the germline V gene, CDR1 is SQVTM and CDR2 is ANQGSEA. The CDR3 contains 15 residues. The J segment lost 7 bases and the V segment lost 3 bases, leaving 15 bases of the junction unmatched. This CDR3 reads CSVEKDRSPSSEQYF. The CDR3 nucleotides read TGCAGCGTTGAGAAGGACAGGTCCCCGTCTAGTGAGCAGTACTTC.

The chain carries TRBV7-3 and TRBJ2-4, with D tentatively TRBD1 or TRBD2 (6 bases each). Germline V CDR1 and CDR2: SGHTA, FQGTGA. V lost 2 bases and J lost 6, with 11 bases in between. The length of the CDR3 is 14 residues. CDR3 in DNA: TGTGCCAGCAGCTTAGGAGGGGGTTCAAACATTCAGTACTTC. This sequence encodes CASSLGGGSNIQYF.

V usage is TRBV12-3 or TRBV12-4 and J usage is TRBJ1-6, with D perhaps TRBD1 (6 bases). V lost 2 bases and J lost 8, with 10 bases in between. This CDR3 spans 14 amino acids. The CDR3 region is CASSLRGEDSPLHF. Written as DNA, the CDR3 is TGTGCCAGCAGTTTAAGGGGGGAGGATTCACCCCTCCACTTT.

The chain couples TRBV6-4 to TRBJ1-1; 7 positions match TRBD1. This CDR3 is built from 14 residues. Germline values: CDR1 MRHNA, CDR2 SNTAGT. The J segment lost 1 base and the V segment lost 6 bases, leaving 5 bases of the junction unmatched. CDR3 DNA: TGTGCCAGCAGAGCCGACAGGGAGAACACTGAAGCTTTCTTT. Protein sequence: CASRADRENTEAFF.

V is TRBV20-1 and J is TRBJ1-2, with 9 positions matching TRBD1. The trim removed 4 bases at V and 2 bases at J, leaving 2 bases unmatched. Germline V gives CDR1 DFQATT, CDR2 SNEGSKA (reference sequence). CDR3 length: 13 amino acids. The CDR3 here is CSAKGQGNYGYTF. Here the CDR3 DNA reads TGCAGTGCTAAAGGACAGGGGAACTATGGCTACACCTTC.

The gene calls are TRBV4-3 and TRBJ1-2; TRBD1 agrees at 10 bases. The CDR3 runs 19 residues. Trimming cost V 0 bases and J 3 bases; bases outside gene matches: 13. CDR1 and CDR2 (germline): LGHNA, YSLEER. The CDR3 DNA is TGCGCCAGCAGCCAAGAAGAGGGGACAGGGGACAGGTTTGACTATGGCTACACCTTC. Protein sequence: CASSQEEGTGDRFDYGYTF.